The 21 T cell receptor beta chains below all came from one sample that was sequenced in a study of OX40 agonist ivuxolimab in advanced cancers. TCRdb's table, derived via immunoSEQ multiplex PCR, lists solely in-frame clones and lacks some. There are tens of thousands of clones in the sample; about 88% occur only once, and approximately 0.25% lies in the top ten. The source material was CD4+ or CD8+ T cells sorted from blood, sampled in a trial of the OX40 agonist ivuxolimab. These receptors all stem from an adult with an advanced solid tumor such as melanoma, head and neck, liver or kidney cancer.

The chain carries TRBV7-9 and TRBJ2-1, with D maybe TRBD2 (5 bases). V was cut by 2 bases and J by 8 bases, with 13 bases left in between. Germline CDR1 and CDR2: SEHNR and FQNEAQ (reference sequence). The CDR3 runs to 14 residues. Here the CDR3 reads CASSLFEGTDEQFF. In nucleotides, the CDR3 is TGTGCCAGCAGCTTATTCGAGGGAACGGATGAGCAGTTCTTC.

J is TRBJ1-3 and V is TRBV27, with D possibly matching TRBD1 (6 bases). The CDR3 is made up of 18 amino acids. CDR1 and CDR2 from the germline V gene are MNHEY and SMNVEV (reference sequence). V was shortened by 0 bases and J by 0 bases, with 15 bases between the two germline ends. The CDR3 DNA sequence: TGTGCCAGCAGTTTATCTCCCCCACGGACAGTCTCTGGAAACACCATATATTTT. As protein: CASSLSPPRTVSGNTIYF.

This rearrangement joins TRBV7-2 to TRBJ2-7; D could derive from TRBD1 or TRBD2 (6 bases each). V was cut by 5 bases and J by 6 bases, with 11 bases left in between. Germline-derived CDR1 and CDR2 are SGHTA and FQGNSA. The CDR3 consists of 12 residues. CDR3: CASSRRGREQYF. The DNA of the CDR3 is TGTGCCAGCAGCCGACGGGGGCGCGAGCAGTACTTC.

This clone was counted once. The rearrangement uses TRBV28 and TRBJ2-1; 12 bases map to TRBD2. Germline V gene sequence: CDR1 MDHEN, CDR2 SYDVKM. The CDR3 length is 15 residues. V was pared by 7 bases and J by 6 bases, with 7 bases of the junction left unmatched. Here the CDR3 reads CASTPPGLAGNEQFF. CDR3 DNA sequence: TGTGCCAGCACCCCCCCGGGACTAGCGGGCAATGAGCAGTTCTTC.

The chain carries TRBV28 and TRBJ1-5, with 10 bases fitting TRBD1. Per the germline V gene, CDR1 is MDHEN and CDR2 is SYDVKM. With 6 bases clipped from V and 4 bases from J, the junction kept 12 bases outside the gene matches. The CDR3 consists of 17 residues. As DNA, the CDR3 is TGTGCCAGCAGATGGTCGGGGACAGGGGAAGGAAATCAGCCCCAGCATTTT. Amino acid sequence: CASRWSGTGEGNQPQHF.

The J gene is TRBJ2-7, the V gene TRBV5-6, with 7 positions matching TRBD1. The CDR3 has 14 residues. The trim removed 7 bases at V and 7 bases at J, leaving 14 bases unmatched. CDR1 is SGHDT, CDR2 YYEEEE, per germline. The CDR3 spells CASRRTGRSQEQYF. Here the CDR3 DNA reads TGTGCCAGCCGCAGGACAGGACGTTCTCAAGAGCAGTACTTC.

This rearrangement joins TRBV5-4 to TRBJ2-2, with TRBD1 identical over 9 bases. The CDR3 covers 17 residues. Germline assignment: CDR1 SGHNT and CDR2 YYREEE (reference sequence). V was pared by 5 bases and J by 4 bases, with 12 bases of the junction left unmatched. CDR3 in DNA: TGTGCCAGCAGTCCGACAGGGGGATTGTCCTTCACCGGGGAGCTGTTTTTT. Translated: CASSPTGGLSFTGELFF.

This rearrangement joins TRBV5-4 to TRBJ1-2; possibly TRBD1 for D (5 bases). With 0 bases removed from V and 4 bases from J, the gap between germline ends came to 16 bases. The V gene's germline CDR1 is SGHNT and CDR2 YYREEE (reference sequence). The CDR3 consists of 16 residues. The chain's CDR3 is CASSLGGPTVGYGYTF. CDR3 bases: TGTGCCAGCAGCTTGGGGGGACCAACCGTAGGCTATGGCTACACCTTC.

The chain has TRBV21-1 and TRBJ1-5; no check of the table's D call, TRBD1, against the DNA was made. TRBV21-1 corresponds to a pseudogene. This CDR3 is built from 19 residues. The CDR3 here is CAGQWTATRERVSNQPQHF. The CDR3 DNA reads TGTGCCGGACAATGGACAGCCACCAGGGAGAGAGTAAGCAATCAGCCCCAGCATTTT.

This clone was counted between two and nine times. V usage is TRBV7-9 and J usage is TRBJ1-2; D remains unclear. Germline V gives CDR1 SEHNR, CDR2 FQNEAQ (reference sequence). Trimming left V 3 bases short and J 6 bases short, with 5 bases between. CDR3 length: 11 residues. For the CDR3, the DNA is TGTGCCAGCAGCTTCTATAATGGCTACACCTTC. Its translation is CASSFYNGYTF.

This chain uses TRBV2 with TRBJ2-5; no definite D call. V was shortened by 3 bases and J by 3 bases, with 11 bases between the two germline ends. Looked up from germline, CDR1 is SNHLY and CDR2 is FYNNEI. CDR3 size: 14 residues. This CDR3 reads CASSEGPLEETQYF. The CDR3 region has the DNA TGTGCCAGCAGTGAGGGTCCGCTAGAAGAGACCCAGTACTTC.

The chain couples TRBV18 to TRBJ2-1; a weak D match, TRBD1 (6 bases). The V end was cut by 6 bases, the J end by 10 bases, with 13 bases between. Germline CDR1 and CDR2: KGHSH and LQKENI. The CDR3 has 12 residues. The CDR3 DNA reads as TGTGCCAGCTCCCTCAACAGGGAGGAGCAGTTCTTC. This encodes CASSLNREEQFF.

V gene TRBV2 combines with J gene TRBJ2-3; D is perhaps TRBD2 (5 bases). CDR3 length: 17 residues. Germline V CDR1 and CDR2: SNHLY, FYNNEI. V was cut by 0 bases and J by 2 bases, with 15 bases left in between. The CDR3: CASSEAILSGNTDTQYF. The CDR3 DNA follows: TGTGCCAGCAGTGAAGCTATCCTCAGCGGAAACACAGATACGCAGTATTTT.

The V and J genes are TRBV6-4 and TRBJ1-1; the match to TRBD1 covers 11 bases. This CDR3 comprises 16 residues. Germline CDR1 is MRHNA and CDR2 is SNTAGT. With 4 bases clipped from V and 5 bases from J, the junction kept 9 bases outside the gene matches. This CDR3 reads CASSVDRGLLGTEAFF. The CDR3 region has the DNA TGTGCCAGCAGTGTGGACAGGGGGCTGTTGGGGACTGAAGCTTTCTTT.

The rearrangement joins TRBV29-1 to TRBJ2-1; 8 nucleotides agree with TRBD1. This CDR3 region has 16 residues. Germline-derived CDR1 and CDR2 are SQVTM and ANQGSEA. V shed 7 bases, J shed 1 base, and the junction held 12 bases outside the gene matches. The CDR3 coding sequence is TGCAGCGCCACCAAGGGAACAGGGGGTTCCTACAATGAGCAGTTCTTC. Encoded protein: CSATKGTGGSYNEQFF.

The DNA for the CDR3 is TGTGCCAGCAGCCTTACAGCGGGAGTAACCAACAATGAGCAGTTCTTC. Amino acids: CASSLTAGVTNNEQFF. The gene calls are TRBV7-9 and TRBJ2-1; TRBD2 matches 8 bases. The CDR3 spans 16 residues. Per germline, CDR1 SEHNR and CDR2 FQNEAQ (reference sequence). V was clipped by 5 bases and J by 5 bases; unmatched bases: 11.

V is TRBV7-9 and J is TRBJ1-1; 10 bases map to TRBD1. Germline CDR1 reads SEHNR; CDR2 reads FQNEAQ (reference sequence). V was clipped by 4 bases and J by 4 bases; unmatched bases: 3. This CDR3 is 14 amino acids long. The CDR3 protein is CASSSRTGGTEAFF. The CDR3 nucleotides read TGTGCCAGCAGCTCCCGGACAGGGGGCACTGAAGCTTTCTTT.

The V call is TRBV4-2, the J call TRBJ2-2, with 13 bases matching TRBD2. The CDR3 is 19 residues long. CDR1 LGHNA and CDR2 YNFKEQ come from the germline V gene. V shed 4 bases, J shed 0 bases, and the junction held 8 bases outside the gene matches. CDR3 in amino acids: CASSPNPTSGRTNTGELFF. The CDR3 DNA reads TGTGCCAGCAGCCCCAACCCGACTAGCGGGAGGACGAACACCGGGGAGCTGTTTTTT.

The rearrangement links TRBV4-2 to TRBJ2-3; 10 nucleotides line up with TRBD2. V gave up 1 base and J gave up 6 bases; unmatched junction bases: 7. The germline CDR1 and CDR2 sequences are LGHNA and YNFKEQ. The CDR3 totals 16 residues. The CDR3 DNA reads as TGTGCCAGCAGCCAAGGGGGGCTAGCGGGAGTGGATACGCAGTATTTT. This sequence encodes CASSQGGLAGVDTQYF.

This clone appeared once. The gene calls are TRBV6-1 and TRBJ2-3; 9 nucleotides match TRBD1. The ends lost 4 bases at V and 4 bases at J; junction bases unmatched: 3. Germline V gene data show CDR1 as MNHNS and CDR2 as SASEGT. CDR3 length: 14 residues. CDR3 amino acids: CASSAGQGPDTQYF. The CDR3 DNA follows: TGTGCCAGCAGTGCTGGACAGGGGCCAGATACGCAGTATTTT.

The V gene is TRBV28, the J gene TRBJ2-5; 7 bases map to TRBD2. Near its end, the DNA agrees better with TRBJ2-7, so the J call may be wrong. Germline lookup yields CDR1 MDHEN and CDR2 SYDVKM. This CDR3 has 18 residues. CDR3 in amino acids: CASSLSPGLGTMEYEQYF. CDR3 sequence (DNA): TGTGCCAGCAGTTTATCCCCCGGCCTGGGGACTATGGAATACGAGCAGTACTTC.